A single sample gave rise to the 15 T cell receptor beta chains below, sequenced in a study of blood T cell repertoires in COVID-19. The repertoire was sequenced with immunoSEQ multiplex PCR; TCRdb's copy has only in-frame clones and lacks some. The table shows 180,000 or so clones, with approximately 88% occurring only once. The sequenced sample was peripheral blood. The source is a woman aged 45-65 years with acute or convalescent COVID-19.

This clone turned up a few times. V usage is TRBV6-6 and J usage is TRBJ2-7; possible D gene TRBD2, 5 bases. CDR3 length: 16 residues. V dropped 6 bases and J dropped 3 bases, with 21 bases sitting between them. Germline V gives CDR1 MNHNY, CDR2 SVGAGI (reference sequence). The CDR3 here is CASSPLRRELIYEQYF. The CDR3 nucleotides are TGTGCCAGCAGCCCTCTCCGAAGGGAGTTGATCTACGAGCAGTACTTC.

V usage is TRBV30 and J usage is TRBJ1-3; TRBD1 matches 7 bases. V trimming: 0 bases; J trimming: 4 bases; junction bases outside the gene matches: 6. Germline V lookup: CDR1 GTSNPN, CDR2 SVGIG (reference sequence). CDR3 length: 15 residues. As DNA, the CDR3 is TGTGCCTGGAGTGTACCGGACAGGAGGGGAAACACCATATATTTT. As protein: CAWSVPDRRGNTIYF.

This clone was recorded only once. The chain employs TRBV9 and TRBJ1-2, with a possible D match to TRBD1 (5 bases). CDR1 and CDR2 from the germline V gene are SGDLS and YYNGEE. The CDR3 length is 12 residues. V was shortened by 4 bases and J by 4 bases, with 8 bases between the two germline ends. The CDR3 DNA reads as TGTGCCAGCAGCACTCAGGGCTATGGCTACACCTTC. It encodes CASSTQGYGYTF.

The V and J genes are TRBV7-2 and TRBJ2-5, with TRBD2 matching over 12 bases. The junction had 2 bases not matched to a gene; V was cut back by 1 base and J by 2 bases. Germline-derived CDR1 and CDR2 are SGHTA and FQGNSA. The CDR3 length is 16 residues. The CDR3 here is CASSLGLAGAQETQYF. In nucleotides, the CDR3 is TGTGCCAGCAGCTTAGGACTAGCGGGGGCGCAAGAGACCCAGTACTTC.

The CDR3 loop reads CASSYSITGQFF. As DNA, the CDR3 is TGTGCCAGCAGTTACTCGATAACAGGGCAGTTCTTC. This chain links TRBV6-2 or TRBV6-3 with TRBJ2-1; the D gene is possibly TRBD1 (5 bases). Germline lookup yields CDR1 MNHEY and CDR2 SVGEGT. The CDR3 spans 12 residues. V was pared by 0 bases and J by 12 bases, with 9 bases between.

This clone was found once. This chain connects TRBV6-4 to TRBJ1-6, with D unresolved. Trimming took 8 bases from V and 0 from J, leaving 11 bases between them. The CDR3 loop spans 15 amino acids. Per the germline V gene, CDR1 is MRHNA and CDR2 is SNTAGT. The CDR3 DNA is TGTGCCAGCTCAGCGACTAGCTCCTATAATTCACCCCTCCACTTT. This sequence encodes CASSATSSYNSPLHF.

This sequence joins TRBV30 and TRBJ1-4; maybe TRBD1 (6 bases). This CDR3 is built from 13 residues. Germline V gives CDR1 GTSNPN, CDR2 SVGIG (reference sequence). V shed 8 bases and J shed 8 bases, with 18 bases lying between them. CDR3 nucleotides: TGTGCCAGCAGAGGGGGGGCGGAAGAAAAACTGTTTTTT. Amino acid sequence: CASRGGAEEKLFF. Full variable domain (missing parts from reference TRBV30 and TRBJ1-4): SQTIHQWPATLVQPVGSPLSLECTVEGTSNPNLYWYRQAAGRGLQLLFYSVGIGQISSEVPQNLSASRPQDRQFILSSKKLLLSDSGFYLCASRGGAEEKLFFGSGTQLSVL.

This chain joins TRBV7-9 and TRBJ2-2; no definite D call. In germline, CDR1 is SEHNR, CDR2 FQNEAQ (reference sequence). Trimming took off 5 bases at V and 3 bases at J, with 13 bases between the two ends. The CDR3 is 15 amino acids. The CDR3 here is CASSAALLYTGELFF. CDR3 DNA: TGTGCCAGCAGCGCGGCTCTACTGTACACCGGGGAGCTGTTTTTT.

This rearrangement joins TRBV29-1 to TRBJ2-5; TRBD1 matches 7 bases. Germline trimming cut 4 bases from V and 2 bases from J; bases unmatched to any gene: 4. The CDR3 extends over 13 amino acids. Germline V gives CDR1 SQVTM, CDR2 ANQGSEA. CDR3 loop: CSVAGTAQETQYF. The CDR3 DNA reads TGCAGCGTTGCAGGGACAGCACAAGAGACCCAGTACTTC.

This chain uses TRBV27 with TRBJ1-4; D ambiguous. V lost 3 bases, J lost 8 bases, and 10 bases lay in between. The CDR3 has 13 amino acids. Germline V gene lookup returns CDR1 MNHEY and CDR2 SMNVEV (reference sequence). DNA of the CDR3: TGTGCCAGCAGTTTTCGAGTTGCGGAAAAACTGTTTTTT. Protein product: CASSFRVAEKLFF.

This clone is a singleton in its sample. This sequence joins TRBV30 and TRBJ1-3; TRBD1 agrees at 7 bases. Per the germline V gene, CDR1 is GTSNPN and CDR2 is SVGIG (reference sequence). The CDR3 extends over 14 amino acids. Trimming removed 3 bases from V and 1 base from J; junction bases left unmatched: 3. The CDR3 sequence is CAWRKGQSGNTIYF. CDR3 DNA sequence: TGTGCCTGGAGGAAGGGACAGTCTGGAAACACCATATATTTT. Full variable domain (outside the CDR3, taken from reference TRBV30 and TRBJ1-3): SQTIHQWPATLVQPVGSPLSLECTVEGTSNPNLYWYRQAAGRGLQLLFYSVGIGQISSEVPQNLSASRPQDRQFILSSKKLLLSDSGFYLCAWRKGQSGNTIYFGEGSWLTVV.

CDR3 coding DNA: TGTGCCAGCAGCCAAGGGGGAGGGTCGGCAGAGACCCAGTACTTC. This encodes CASSQGGGSAETQYF. The rearrangement uses TRBV3-1 (or the pseudogene TRBV3-2) and TRBJ2-5, with 7 bases that match TRBD2. The CDR3 length is 15 residues. CDR1 and CDR2 from the germline V gene are LGHDT and YNNKEL (reference sequence). Germline trimming cut 1 base from V and 4 bases from J; bases unmatched to any gene: 6.

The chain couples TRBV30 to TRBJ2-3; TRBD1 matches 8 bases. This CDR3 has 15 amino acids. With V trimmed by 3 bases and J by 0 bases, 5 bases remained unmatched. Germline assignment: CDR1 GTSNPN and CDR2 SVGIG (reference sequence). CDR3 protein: CAWSSGQGSTDTQYF. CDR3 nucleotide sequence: TGTGCCTGGAGCTCCGGACAGGGTAGCACAGATACGCAGTATTTT.

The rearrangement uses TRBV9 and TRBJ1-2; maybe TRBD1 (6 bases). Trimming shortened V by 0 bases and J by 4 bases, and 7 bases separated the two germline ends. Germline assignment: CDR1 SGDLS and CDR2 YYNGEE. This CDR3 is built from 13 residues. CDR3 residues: CASSVGDTYGYTF. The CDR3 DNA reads TGTGCCAGCAGCGTAGGGGACACCTATGGCTACACCTTC.

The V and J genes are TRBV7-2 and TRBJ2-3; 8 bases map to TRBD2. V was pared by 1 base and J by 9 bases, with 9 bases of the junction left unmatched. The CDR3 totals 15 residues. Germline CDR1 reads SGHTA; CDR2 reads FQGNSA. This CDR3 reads CASSLGGGTRGTQYF. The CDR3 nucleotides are TGTGCCAGCAGCTTAGGCGGGGGGACTCGGGGGACGCAGTATTTT. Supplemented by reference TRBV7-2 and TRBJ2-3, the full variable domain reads GAGVSQSPSNKVTEKGKDVELRCDPISGHTALYWYRQSLGQGLEFLIYFQGNSAPDKSGLPSDRFSAERTGGSVSTLTIQRTQQEDSAVYLCASSLGGGTRGTQYFGPGTRLTVL.